The clone carrying this TCR beta chain was counted a few times. Its antigen is as yet unknown. The sample comes from a study of CD8+ T cells in alopecia areata. In the study overall: Scoring of severity for treated patients was based on percentage of affected scalp area. Study conclusions and caveats: When scalp samples are sequenced, resident alphabeta T cells of normal skin are also captured. Patients displayed less clarity in TCR sharing than mice, a finding possibly related to HLA.

CDR3 length: 13 amino acids. Between the trimmed V and J ends, which lost 6 bases and 6 bases, there was a span of 12 bases. Germline V gene lookup returns CDR1 SGDLS and CDR2 YYNGEE. Treatment noted: oral pan-JAK inhibitor, 5-10 mg twice daily. Patients with alopecia areata provided lesional scalp punch biopsies as well as peripheral blood. After isolation, RNA underwent reverse transcription to generate cDNA as the sequencing template. Method: immunoSEQ multiplex PCR; TCRdb's copy keeps in-frame clones and lacks some. Among 150,000 to 200,000 clones listed, 60% were seen once. The sequencing used CD4+ T cells sorted from blood, collected at week 24, from a patient treated with tofacitinib. The TCR comes from a human donor with alopecia areata. This rearrangement joins TRBV9 to TRBJ2-2; D unclear. This chain's CDR3 is CASNSRWAGELFF. The CDR3 DNA is TGTGCCAGCAACTCCCGGTGGGCCGGGGAGCTGTTTTTT.